The 30 T cell receptor beta chains in this list originate from one sample, sequenced in a study of early stage breast cancer tumors. Libraries were prepared by immunoSEQ multiplex PCR; TCRdb keeps only in-frame clonotypes and omits some of them. The sample includes about 28,000 clones, roughly 81% of them seen just once. What was sequenced was blood. Receptor source: a person between 35 and 49 years old with breast cancer.

The chain employs TRBV7-2 and TRBJ2-3; D possibly uses TRBD1 or TRBD2 (5 bases each). Per germline, CDR1 SGHTA and CDR2 FQGNSA. The CDR3 is 13 residues long. The V gene lost 5 bases and the J gene lost 7 bases, with 13 bases spanning the gap. CDR3: CASSPGTPNTQYF. CDR3 sequence (DNA): TGTGCCAGCAGCCCAGGGACCCCGAATACGCAGTATTTT.

The V call is TRBV2, the J call TRBJ2-2; perhaps TRBD1 as D (6 bases). The CDR3 consists of 16 residues. V dropped 4 bases and J dropped 0 bases, with 12 bases sitting between them. Germline assignment: CDR1 SNHLY and CDR2 FYNNEI. The CDR3, as DNA: TGTGCCAGCAGTGCCCAGGGGTTCGCGAACACCGGGGAGCTGTTTTTT. Translation: CASSAQGFANTGELFF.

CDR3 amino acids: CASSAEQGAGELFF. For the CDR3, the DNA is TGTGCCAGCAGCGCCGAACAGGGAGCCGGGGAGCTGTTTTTT. The chain combines TRBV9 with TRBJ2-2; weak D call: TRBD1 (6 bases). The CDR3 length is 14 residues. Germline V gene sequence: CDR1 SGDLS, CDR2 YYNGEE. V gave up 3 bases and J gave up 6 bases, with 12 bases separating them.

The chain has TRBV30 and TRBJ2-7; a weak D match, TRBD1 (6 bases). Looked up from germline, CDR1 is GTSNPN and CDR2 is SVGIG (reference sequence). There are 12 residues in the CDR3. V was cut by 7 bases and J by 0 bases, with 10 bases left in between. This CDR3 is CAFRDTSYEQYF. The CDR3 DNA reads TGTGCCTTCCGGGACACCTCCTACGAGCAGTACTTC. The whole variable domain, remainder taken from reference TRBV30 and TRBJ2-7, is SQTIHQWPATLVQPVGSPLSLECTVEGTSNPNLYWYRQAAGRGLQLLFYSVGIGQISSEVPQNLSASRPQDRQFILSSKKLLLSDSGFYLCAFRDTSYEQYFGPGTRLTVT.

The chain links TRBV5-4 to TRBJ2-7; possible D gene TRBD2, 6 bases. The CDR3 sequence is 13 residues long. Germline assignment: CDR1 SGHNT and CDR2 YYREEE (reference sequence). The germline V and J ends were trimmed by 2 bases and 2 bases, with 8 bases remaining between them. In nucleotides, the CDR3 is TGTGCCAGCAGCTTCGGCGGGGCCTACGAGCAGTACTTC. It encodes CASSFGGAYEQYF.

The chain recombines TRBV11-1 with TRBJ2-1; D may be TRBD2 (6 bases). The CDR3 contains 15 residues. Germline-derived CDR1 and CDR2 are SGHAT and FQDESV (reference sequence). V was clipped by 4 bases and J by 4 bases, with 14 bases between them. This CDR3 reads CASSSGLSDYNEQFF. The CDR3 nucleotides read TGTGCCAGCAGCTCCGGACTAAGCGATTACAATGAGCAGTTCTTC.

This clone was seen once. The chain carries TRBV5-6 and TRBJ2-3; D remains ambiguous. This CDR3 has 16 residues. Germline values: CDR1 SGHDT, CDR2 YYEEEE. Trimming took 4 bases from V and 0 from J, leaving 15 bases between them. CDR3 sequence: CASSLYPATSTDTQYF. The CDR3, as DNA: TGTGCCAGCAGCCTCTACCCGGCGACTAGCACAGATACGCAGTATTTT.

V gene TRBV7-9 combines with J gene TRBJ2-1; possible D gene TRBD2, 5 bases. Germline CDR1 is SEHNR and CDR2 is FQNEAQ (reference sequence). Deletions cut 3 bases from V and 0 bases from J, with 9 bases between. This CDR3 comprises 15 residues. The DNA for the CDR3 is TGTGCCAGCAGCTTTTTAGGGAGCTCCTACAATGAGCAGTTCTTC. It specifies CASSFLGSSYNEQFF.

This chain connects TRBV28 to TRBJ2-7; 7 nucleotides align to TRBD2. Per germline, CDR1 MDHEN and CDR2 SYDVKM. Trimming removed 6 bases from V and 5 bases from J; junction bases left unmatched: 13. The CDR3 sequence is 15 residues long. Written as DNA, the CDR3 is TGTGCCAGCAGCCCAGACATTGGGAGGGCCCACGAGCAGTACTTC. This gives the protein CASSPDIGRAHEQYF.

The genes are TRBV7-6 and TRBJ2-1; 7 bases align to TRBD2. V shed 1 base and J 3 bases; nucleotides not matched to a gene: 6. There are 16 residues in the CDR3. Germline V gene lookup returns CDR1 SGHVS and CDR2 FNYEAQ. This CDR3 reads CASSLGLANDYNEQFF. The CDR3 DNA is TGTGCCAGCAGCTTAGGACTAGCTAACGACTACAATGAGCAGTTCTTC.

The rearrangement joins TRBV30 to TRBJ1-2, with D tentatively TRBD1 (5 bases). The V end lost 1 base, the J end lost 3 bases, and 9 bases lay between the germline ends. CDR1 GTSNPN and CDR2 SVGIG come from the germline V gene (reference sequence). This CDR3 spans 13 amino acids. The CDR3 coding sequence is TGTGCCTGGAGTGCACCGGGGCACTATGGCTACACCTTC. It is translated as CAWSAPGHYGYTF.

This chain joins TRBV2 and TRBJ2-1, with TRBD1 matching over 7 bases. The CDR3 covers 14 residues. The germline V gene encodes CDR1 SNHLY and CDR2 FYNNEI. V shed 6 bases and J 7 bases; nucleotides not matched to a gene: 9. The chain's CDR3 is CASRATGVENEQFF. The CDR3 DNA reads as TGTGCCAGCAGAGCAACAGGGGTTGAGAATGAGCAGTTCTTC.

The chain has TRBV6-4 and TRBJ2-1, with 10 bases matching TRBD2. Germline V CDR1 and CDR2: MRHNA, SNTAGT. Losses at the gene ends were 8 bases for V and 7 bases for J; bases not matched to a gene: 8. The CDR3 extends over 14 amino acids. The CDR3 sequence is CASSSGSAGNEQFF. As DNA, the CDR3 is TGTGCCAGCTCTAGCGGGAGTGCCGGAAATGAGCAGTTCTTC.

The rearrangement joins TRBV18 to TRBJ2-3, with TRBD2 identical over 11 bases. The V gene end was trimmed by 6 bases and the J gene end by 0 bases; junction bases not matched to a gene: 8. The V gene's germline CDR1 is KGHSH and CDR2 LQKENI. The CDR3 spans 17 residues. The CDR3 loop reads CASSPYSSGGSTDTQYF. The CDR3 coding sequence is TGTGCCAGCTCGCCTTATTCTAGCGGGGGGAGCACAGATACGCAGTATTTT.

As DNA, the CDR3 is TGTGCCACCGAGGGGTGGGGCCGGGAGCTGTTTTTT. Translation: CATEGWGRELFF. The rearrangement links TRBV19 to TRBJ2-2; D is perhaps TRBD1 or TRBD2 (5 bases each). Trimming cost V 10 bases and J 9 bases, with 15 bases left between them. This CDR3 is 12 amino acids long. Per the germline V gene, CDR1 is LNHDA and CDR2 is SQIVND (reference sequence).

The gene calls are TRBV6-6 and TRBJ2-7; no clear D gene. This CDR3 has 13 amino acids. Germline loops: CDR1 MNHNY, CDR2 SVGAGI (reference sequence). V was trimmed by 0 bases and J by 9 bases, leaving 12 bases between them. This CDR3 reads CASSYSTLWGQYF. The DNA for the CDR3 is TGTGCCAGCAGTTACTCGACCCTTTGGGGGCAGTACTTC.

V and J are TRBV5-1 and TRBJ1-1, with 7 nucleotides matching TRBD1. Germline V gene lookup returns CDR1 SGHRS and CDR2 YFSETQ. The length of the CDR3 is 18 residues. After removal of 1 base from V and 2 bases from J, the junction contained 14 bases not matched to a gene. The CDR3 DNA reads TGCGCCAGCAGCTTGAGGGCGAATAAGACAGGGATAAACACTGAAGCTTTCTTT. Translated: CASSLRANKTGINTEAFF.

This chain uses TRBV2 with TRBJ2-5; TRBD2 might be the D (6 bases). V shed 6 bases and J shed 5 bases, with 19 bases lying between them. CDR1 and CDR2 from the germline V gene are SNHLY and FYNNEI. The CDR3 is made up of 15 amino acids. The CDR3 loop is CASSLLTRRGETQYF. The CDR3 DNA reads TGTGCCAGCAGCCTCCTCACTAGGCGGGGTGAGACCCAGTACTTC.

The chain carries TRBV7-2 and TRBJ1-5; TRBD1 is a possible D gene (5 bases). The CDR3 length is 13 residues. V lost 9 bases, J lost 1 base, and 10 bases lay in between. CDR1 is SGHTA and CDR2 is FQGNSA in the germline V gene. The CDR3 DNA follows: TGTGCCAGTCAGGGTTTAAGCAATCAGCCCCAGCATTTT. It is translated as CASQGLSNQPQHF.

Points on this clone: Other DNA sequences within the sample encode an identical CDR3. V usage is TRBV5-1 and J usage is TRBJ2-7; possible D gene TRBD2, 6 bases. Germline lookup yields CDR1 SGHRS and CDR2 YFSETQ. V gave up 2 bases and J gave up 0 bases, with 12 bases separating them. The CDR3 has 15 amino acids. DNA of the CDR3: TGCGCCAGCAGCTTTGGCGGGACGAGCTCCTACGAGCAGTACTTC. Translated: CASSFGGTSSYEQYF.

The J gene is TRBJ1-3, the V gene TRBV6-5, with D uncertain. Germline assignment: CDR1 MNHEY and CDR2 SVGAGI. V lost 0 bases to trimming and J lost 0 bases, with 3 bases between them. The CDR3 runs to 14 residues. The CDR3 region has the DNA TGTGCCAGCAGTTACTCAGTCTCTGGAAACACCATATATTTT. The encoded protein is CASSYSVSGNTIYF.

The chain links TRBV4-2 to TRBJ2-3; D is undetermined. CDR1 is LGHNA and CDR2 is YNFKEQ in the germline V gene. CDR3 size: 13 residues. Trimming took 3 bases from V and 6 from J, leaving 10 bases between them. CDR3 coding DNA: TGTGCCAGCAGCCAGGAACAGTACGATACGCAGTATTTT. Translating it yields CASSQEQYDTQYF.

The V and J genes are TRBV5-6 and TRBJ2-1; weak D call: TRBD2 (5 bases). The germline V gene encodes CDR1 SGHDT and CDR2 YYEEEE. The CDR3 is 15 amino acids. V was trimmed by 10 bases and J by 4 bases, leaving 21 bases between them. This CDR3 is CAAQTGGSSYNEQFF. The CDR3 DNA sequence: TGTGCCGCGCAGACTGGTGGGAGTTCGTACAATGAGCAGTTCTTC.

This clone showed up just a few times. This chain connects TRBV9 to TRBJ1-5, with a possible D match to TRBD1 (6 bases). The CDR3 is 15 residues long. Looked up from germline, CDR1 is SGDLS and CDR2 is YYNGEE. The ends were cut back, 0 bases at V and 9 bases at J, with 16 bases in the middle. The CDR3 nucleotides are TGTGCCAGCAGCGTAGATCCGGCAGGGGTAAGGCCCCAGCATTTT. Encoded protein: CASSVDPAGVRPQHF. The variable domain in full, completed from reference TRBV9 and TRBJ1-5, reads DSGVTQTPKHLITATGQRVTLRCSPRSGDLSVYWYQQSLDQGLQFLIQYYNGEERAKGNILERFSAQQFPDLHSELNLSSLELGDSALYFCASSVDPAGVRPQHFGDGTRLSIL.

This chain connects TRBV11-1 to TRBJ2-7; 10 nucleotides align to TRBD1. The CDR3 length is 16 residues. The germline gives CDR1 SGHAT, CDR2 FQDESV (reference sequence). The V gene end was trimmed by 5 bases and the J gene end by 2 bases; junction bases not matched to a gene: 9. The CDR3 bases are TGTGCCAGCAGCCCCAGACCGGGACAGGGGACCTACGAGCAGTACTTC. It codes for CASSPRPGQGTYEQYF.

The chain links TRBV11-3 to TRBJ2-6, with 10 nucleotides matching TRBD1. The length of the CDR3 is 18 residues. V was pared by 5 bases and J by 0 bases, with 7 bases of the junction left unmatched. Germline V CDR1 and CDR2: SGHNT, YENEEA. The CDR3 sequence is CASSQMGQGYSGANVLTF. In DNA, the CDR3 is TGTGCCAGCAGCCAGATGGGACAGGGGTACTCTGGGGCCAACGTCCTGACTTTC.

The chain carries TRBV28 and TRBJ1-5; D is unresolved. Trimming pared 3 bases from V and 3 bases from J, leaving 12 bases between. The germline V gene has CDR1 MDHEN and CDR2 SYDVKM. The CDR3 covers 15 residues. The CDR3 region is CASSLTGRLNQPQHF. The CDR3 nucleotides are TGTGCCAGCAGTTTGACCGGACGACTCAATCAGCCCCAGCATTTT.

V and J are TRBV5-6 and TRBJ2-5; D gene ambiguous. The CDR3 has 13 amino acids. Looked up from germline, CDR1 is SGHDT and CDR2 is YYEEEE. The V gene lost 0 bases and the J gene lost 2 bases, with 5 bases spanning the gap. In DNA form, the CDR3 reads TGTGCCAGCAGCTTGGGCAGGCAAGAGACCCAGTACTTC. It translates to CASSLGRQETQYF.

This clone was counted once. This sequence joins TRBV6-5 and TRBJ2-1; the match to TRBD2 covers 12 bases. J was trimmed by 7 bases and V by 6 bases; bases with no gene match: 1. CDR3 length equals 13 residues. CDR1 and CDR2 from the germline V gene are MNHEY and SVGAGI. CDR3 loop: CASRTSGRNEQFF. The DNA of the CDR3 is TGTGCCAGCAGGACTAGCGGGAGAAATGAGCAGTTCTTC.

V usage is TRBV20-1 and J usage is TRBJ1-1; tentative D call: TRBD1 (5 bases). The CDR3 length is 11 residues. Trimming took off 3 bases at V and 7 bases at J, with 9 bases between the two ends. Looked up from germline, CDR1 is DFQATT and CDR2 is SNEGSKA (reference sequence). This CDR3 is CSASDGGEAFF. The CDR3 DNA reads as TGCAGTGCTAGCGACGGGGGTGAAGCTTTCTTT.